This entry is about one T cell receptor (beta chain). Its target is not known. V lost 6 bases to trimming and J lost 9 bases; unmatched junction nucleotides: 7. The CDR3 runs to 14 residues. Per the germline V gene, CDR1 is ENHRY and CDR2 is SYGVKD. Sequencing was performed with immunoSEQ multiplex PCR; in TCRdb, only in-frame clones are kept and a portion is missing. The table lists about 140,000 clones, 84% of them singletons. This entry is derived from a study of T cell responses to AZD1222 COVID-19 vaccine. The overall study: Second-dose intervals near 4 or 12 weeks were combined. Study-level results: There were mostly white British donors and more females than males, and clonal diversity was possibly underestimated. Researchers took repertoire samples only after the peak T cell response had come. CD4 TCRs associated with vaccination spanned spike, dominating at 160-218 and 743-854.

This sample comprised peripheral blood, obtained on day 0 of AZD1222 vaccination. This clonotype was sampled from an adult in good health. The V and J genes are TRBV10-3 and TRBJ1-6; TRBD1 matches at 8 bases. The CDR3 region is CAISVGQEPSPLHF. CDR3 sequence (DNA): TGTGCCATCAGCGTGGGACAGGAACCTTCACCCCTCCACTTT.